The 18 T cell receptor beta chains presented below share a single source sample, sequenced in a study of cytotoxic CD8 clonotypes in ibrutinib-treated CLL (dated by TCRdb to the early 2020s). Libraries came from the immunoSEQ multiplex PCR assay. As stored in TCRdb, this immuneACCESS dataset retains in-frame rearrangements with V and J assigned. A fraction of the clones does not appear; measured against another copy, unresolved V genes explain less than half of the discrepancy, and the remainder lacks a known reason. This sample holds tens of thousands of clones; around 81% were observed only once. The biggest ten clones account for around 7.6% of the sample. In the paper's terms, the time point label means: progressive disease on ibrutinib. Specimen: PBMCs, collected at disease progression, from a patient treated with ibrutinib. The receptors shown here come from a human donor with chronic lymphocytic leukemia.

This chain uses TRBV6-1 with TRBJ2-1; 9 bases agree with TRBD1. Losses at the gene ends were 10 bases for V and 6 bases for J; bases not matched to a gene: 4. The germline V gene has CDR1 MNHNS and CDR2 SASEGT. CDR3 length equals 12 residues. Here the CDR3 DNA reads TGTGCCACCGGACAGGGGTTCAATGAGCAGTTCTTC. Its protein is CATGQGFNEQFF.

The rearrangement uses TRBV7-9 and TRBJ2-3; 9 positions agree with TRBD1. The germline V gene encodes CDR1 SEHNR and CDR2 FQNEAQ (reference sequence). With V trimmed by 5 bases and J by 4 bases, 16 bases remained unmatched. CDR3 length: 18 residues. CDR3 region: CASSPAGTGKGGPDTQYF. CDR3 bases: TGTGCCAGCAGCCCAGCCGGGACAGGGAAAGGAGGGCCAGATACGCAGTATTTT.

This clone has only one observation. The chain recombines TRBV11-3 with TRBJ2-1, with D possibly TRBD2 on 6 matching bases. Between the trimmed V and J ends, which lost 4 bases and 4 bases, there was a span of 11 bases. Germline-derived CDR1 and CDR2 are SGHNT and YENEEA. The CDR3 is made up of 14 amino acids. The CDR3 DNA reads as TGTGCCAGCAGCTCCCGGGACTCGTACAATGAGCAGTTCTTC. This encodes CASSSRDSYNEQFF.

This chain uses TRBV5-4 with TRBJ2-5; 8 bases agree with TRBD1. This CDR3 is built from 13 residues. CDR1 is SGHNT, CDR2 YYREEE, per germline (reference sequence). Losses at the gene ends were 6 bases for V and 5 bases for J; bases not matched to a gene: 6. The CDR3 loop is CASKTGEWETQYF. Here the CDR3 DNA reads TGTGCCAGCAAGACAGGGGAATGGGAGACCCAGTACTTC.

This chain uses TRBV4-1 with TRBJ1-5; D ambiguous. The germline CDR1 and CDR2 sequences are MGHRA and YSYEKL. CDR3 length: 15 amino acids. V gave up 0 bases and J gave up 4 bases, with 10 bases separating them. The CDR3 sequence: CASSQDGSQNQPQHF. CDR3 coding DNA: TGCGCCAGCAGCCAAGATGGCAGCCAAAATCAGCCCCAGCATTTT.

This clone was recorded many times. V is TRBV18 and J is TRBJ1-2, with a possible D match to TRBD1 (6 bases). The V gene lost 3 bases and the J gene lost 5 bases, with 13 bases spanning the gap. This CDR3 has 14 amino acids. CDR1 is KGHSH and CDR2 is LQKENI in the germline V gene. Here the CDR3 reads CASSPPGGAYGYTF. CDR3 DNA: TGTGCCAGCTCACCCCCCGGGGGCGCTTATGGCTACACCTTC.

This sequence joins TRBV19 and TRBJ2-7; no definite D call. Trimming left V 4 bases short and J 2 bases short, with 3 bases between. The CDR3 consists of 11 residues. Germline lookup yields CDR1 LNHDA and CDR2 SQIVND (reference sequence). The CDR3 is CASSNTYEQYF. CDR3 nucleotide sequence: TGTGCCAGTAGTAACACCTACGAGCAGTACTTC.

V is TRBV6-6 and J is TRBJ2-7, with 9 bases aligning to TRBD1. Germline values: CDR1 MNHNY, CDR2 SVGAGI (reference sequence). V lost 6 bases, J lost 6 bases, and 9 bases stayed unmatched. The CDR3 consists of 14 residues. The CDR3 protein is CASSHLTGGGEQYF. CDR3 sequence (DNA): TGTGCCAGCAGCCACTTGACAGGGGGGGGCGAGCAGTACTTC.

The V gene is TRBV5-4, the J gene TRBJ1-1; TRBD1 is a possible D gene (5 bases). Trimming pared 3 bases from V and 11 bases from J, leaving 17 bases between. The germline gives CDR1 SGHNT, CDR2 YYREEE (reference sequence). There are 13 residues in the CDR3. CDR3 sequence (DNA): TGTGCCAGCAGCTCGGCAGGGCACCATGCCGCTTTCTTT. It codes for CASSSAGHHAAFF.

CDR3 protein: CASSLEGGYVFGNTIYF. CDR3 sequence (DNA): TGTGCCAGCAGCTTAGAAGGCGGTTATGTATTCGGAAACACCATATATTTT. This rearrangement joins TRBV7-9 to TRBJ1-3; D is uncertain. The CDR3 sequence is 17 residues long. Trimming stripped 1 base from V and 4 bases from J, with 17 bases between. The germline V gene has CDR1 SEHNR and CDR2 FQNEAQ (reference sequence).

The CDR3 DNA is TGTGCCTGGAGGAGGATCTCCTACGAGCAGTACTTC. Protein sequence: CAWRRISYEQYF. The genes are TRBV30 and TRBJ2-7; D gene ambiguous. The V end was cut by 3 bases, the J end by 0 bases, with 6 bases between. The CDR3 covers 12 residues. In germline, CDR1 is GTSNPN, CDR2 SVGIG (reference sequence).

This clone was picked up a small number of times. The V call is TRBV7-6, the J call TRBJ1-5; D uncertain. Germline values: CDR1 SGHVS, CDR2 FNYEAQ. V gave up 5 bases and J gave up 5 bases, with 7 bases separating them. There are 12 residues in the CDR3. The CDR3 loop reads CASSALYQPQHF. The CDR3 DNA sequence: TGTGCCAGCAGCGCCCTCTATCAGCCCCAGCATTTT.

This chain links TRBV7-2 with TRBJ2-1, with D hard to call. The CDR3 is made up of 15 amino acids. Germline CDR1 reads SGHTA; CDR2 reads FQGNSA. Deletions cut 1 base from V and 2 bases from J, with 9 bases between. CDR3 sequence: CASSLEGLAYNEQFF. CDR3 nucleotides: TGTGCCAGCAGCTTAGAAGGGTTGGCCTACAATGAGCAGTTCTTC.

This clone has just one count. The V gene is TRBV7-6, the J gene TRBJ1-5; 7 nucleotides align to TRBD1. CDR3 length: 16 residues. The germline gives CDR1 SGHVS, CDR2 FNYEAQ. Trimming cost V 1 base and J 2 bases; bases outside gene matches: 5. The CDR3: CASSLDRGSGNQPQHF. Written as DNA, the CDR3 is TGTGCCAGCAGCTTAGACAGGGGATCGGGCAATCAGCCCCAGCATTTT.

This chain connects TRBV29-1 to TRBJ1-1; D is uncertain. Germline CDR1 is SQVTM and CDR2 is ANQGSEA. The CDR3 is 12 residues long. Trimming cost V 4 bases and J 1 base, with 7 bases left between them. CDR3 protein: CSVGVGNTEAFF. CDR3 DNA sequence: TGCAGCGTTGGGGTGGGGAACACTGAAGCTTTCTTT. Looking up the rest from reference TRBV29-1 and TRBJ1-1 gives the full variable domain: SAVISQKPSRDICQRGTSLTIQCQVDSQVTMMFWYRQQPGQSLTLIATANQGSEATYESGFVIDKFPISRPNLTFSTLTVSNMSPEDSSIYLCSVGVGNTEAFFGQGTRLTVV.

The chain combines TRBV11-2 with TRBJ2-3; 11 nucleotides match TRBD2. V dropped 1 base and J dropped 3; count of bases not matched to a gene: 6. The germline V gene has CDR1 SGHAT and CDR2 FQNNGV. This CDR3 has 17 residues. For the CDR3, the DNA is TGTGCCAGCAGCTTAGTGTCTAGCGGGGGGACTACAGATACGCAGTATTTT. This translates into CASSLVSSGGTTDTQYF.

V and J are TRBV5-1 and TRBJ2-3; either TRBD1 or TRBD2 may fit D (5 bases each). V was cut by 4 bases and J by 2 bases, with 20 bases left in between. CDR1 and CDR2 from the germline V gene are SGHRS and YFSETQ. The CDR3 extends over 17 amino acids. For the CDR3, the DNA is TGCGCCAGCAGCCTCCTAGCCGGGACCTCACCCACAGATACGCAGTATTTT. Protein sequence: CASSLLAGTSPTDTQYF.

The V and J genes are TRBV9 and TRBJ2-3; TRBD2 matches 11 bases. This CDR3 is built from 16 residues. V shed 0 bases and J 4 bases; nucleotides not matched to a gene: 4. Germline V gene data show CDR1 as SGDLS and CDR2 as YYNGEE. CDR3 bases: TGTGCCAGCAGCGTAGGAGCTAGCGGGAGGTCAGATACGCAGTATTTT. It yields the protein CASSVGASGRSDTQYF.